Each of the 2 T cell receptor beta chains below was sequenced from the same sample in a study of shared clonotypes between healthy human individuals. Generated by immunoSEQ multiplex PCR, the TCRdb table keeps only in-frame clones and is missing some. Of 450,000 to 700,000 clones in the sample, nearly 97% were seen once. CD8 cells regarded as naive lacked CD45RO, were positively chosen for CCR7, and omitted terminally differentiated effector memory CD45RA+ cells. The source material was naive CD8+ T cells sorted from blood. Every receptor here comes from a woman aged 30 to 39 in good health.

V and J are TRBV27 and TRBJ2-2, with no clear D. V was trimmed by 5 bases and J by 6 bases, leaving 4 bases between them. The CDR3 loop spans 11 amino acids. Germline CDR1 and CDR2: MNHEY and SMNVEV (reference sequence). CDR3: CASSRAGELFF. The CDR3 DNA reads as TGTGCCAGCAGTCGTGCCGGGGAGCTGTTTTTT.

V gene TRBV28 combines with J gene TRBJ1-2; a possible D gene is TRBD1 (5 bases). This CDR3 has 19 amino acids. Trimming shortened V by 4 bases and J by 0 bases, and 24 bases separated the two germline ends. The germline CDR1 and CDR2 sequences are MDHEN and SYDVKM. The CDR3 nucleotides read TGTGCCAGCAGTTGGGGGGAAGGGGTTTTGGGGTTTACTAACTATGGCTACACCTTC. Translated: CASSWGEGVLGFTNYGYTF.